This T cell receptor beta chain was sequenced for a study of cytotoxic CD8 clonotypes in ibrutinib-treated CLL. Study context: Once treatment had gone on for a median of around 13 months, range 6 to 36, response samples were drawn. Study observations and caveats: At progression, clonality fell back toward baseline after rising at ibrutinib response. Baseline clonality, higher than in age-matched healthy donors, tracked circulating CD8+ T-cell counts.

The intended depth for sequencing was 1 in 200,000 to 1 in 1 million T cells. The method was immunoSEQ multiplex PCR; TCRdb's version includes in-frame clones alone and lacks a portion of them. The sample gives fewer than 100,000 clones, about 85% of which show up once; roughly 4.8% is in the top ten. The CDR3 length is 10 residues. Germline loops: CDR1 GTSNPN, CDR2 SVGIG (reference sequence). V lost 2 bases, J lost 7 bases, and 3 bases lay in between. Of note for this clone: Its antigen is unknown.

This TCR was recovered from a human donor with chronic lymphocytic leukemia. The chain recombines TRBV30 with TRBJ2-1; D gene uncertain. The material was PBMCs, obtained after 12 months of ibrutinib treatment. The chain's CDR3 is CAWSSNEQFF. CDR3 nucleotide sequence: TGTGCCTGGAGTTCAAATGAGCAGTTCTTC.